This T cell receptor (beta chain) came from a study of cytomegalovirus exposure and HLA in healthy donors. On the study more broadly: Findings of an earlier analysis included some 120 million unique TCR beta sequences from roughly 180 million T cells.

PCR amplification relied on 60 Vbeta primers (plus 13 Jbeta primers). The assay was immunoSEQ multiplex PCR, and TCRdb's table has in-frame clones only and misses some. The table has approximately 120,000 clones, roughly four fifths seen once. This CDR3 contains 16 residues. In germline, CDR1 is MNHEY, CDR2 SMNVEV (reference sequence). This clonotype was obtained from a woman aged 60-70 years in good health and CMV-seropositive. J is TRBJ2-5 and V is TRBV27, with 9 bases aligning to TRBD1. The end of the DNA aligns better with TRBJ2-7, so the J call may be wrong. Specimen: PBMCs. DNA for the CDR3: TGTGCCAGCAGTTTTAGTGCTGGGGACAGGGCCTACGAGCAGTACTTC. This gives the protein CASSFSAGDRAYEQYF.